The 25 T cell receptor beta chains reported below all come from one sample, sequenced in a study of Tregs in tolerant kidney transplant recipients (dated by TCRdb to 2018 to 2020). Library method: the immunoSEQ multiplex PCR assay. Entries here come from immuneACCESS through TCRdb and include only in-frame sequences with V and J called. Some clones fail to appear in such tables; in the studies checked, an unresolved V gene covers under half of the shortfall, and the cause of the remainder is unknown. The sample contains fewer than 80,000 clones, under 98% of them found a single time. The ten largest clones add up to around 0.34% of the sample. The time point label here, explained by the study, means: blood sample drawn before combined kidney and bone marrow transplant. Here the sequenced sample was Tregs from blood, taken before the transplant. Receptors originate from a human donor who received a combined kidney and bone marrow transplant.

The chain uses TRBV5-5 and TRBJ2-2, with TRBD1 identical over 11 bases. Germline assignment: CDR1 SGHKS and CDR2 YYEKEE (reference sequence). V gave up 5 bases and J gave up 5 bases; unmatched junction bases: 8. The CDR3 runs 16 residues. The CDR3 DNA reads TGTGCCAGCAGTTCGGACAGGGGGCGTTGGACCGGGGAGCTGTTTTTT. This translates into CASSSDRGRWTGELFF.

This chain links TRBV18 with TRBJ2-3, with 14 nucleotides matching TRBD2. The trim removed 3 bases at V and 2 bases at J, leaving 13 bases unmatched. CDR3 length: 20 amino acids. The germline CDR1 and CDR2 sequences are KGHSH and LQKENI. CDR3 loop: CASSPRDGGLAGEYTDTQYF. As DNA, the CDR3 is TGTGCCAGCTCACCCCGGGACGGGGGACTAGCGGGAGAGTACACAGATACGCAGTATTTT.

The chain links TRBV6-5 to TRBJ1-6; D may be TRBD1 (5 bases). Per the germline V gene, CDR1 is MNHEY and CDR2 is SVGAGI. CDR3 length: 13 residues. The V end lost 7 bases, the J end lost 5 bases, and 9 bases lay between the germline ends. The CDR3 coding sequence is TGTGCCAGCAACAGGAGACATAATTCACCCCTCCACTTT. Translating it yields CASNRRHNSPLHF.

The rearrangement joins TRBV6-5 to TRBJ1-1; D might be TRBD1 (5 bases). Germline-derived CDR1 and CDR2 are MNHEY and SVGAGI. With 7 bases removed from V and 4 bases from J, the gap between germline ends came to 13 bases. The CDR3 consists of 13 residues. The CDR3 sequence is CASNSGGGTEAFF. The CDR3 region has the DNA TGTGCCAGCAACTCCGGGGGGGGCACTGAAGCTTTCTTT.

The chain combines TRBV2 with TRBJ2-5; tentative D call: TRBD1 (5 bases). The ends were cut back, 6 bases at V and 1 base at J, with 12 bases in the middle. The CDR3 length is 14 residues. Germline loops: CDR1 SNHLY, CDR2 FYNNEI. The CDR3 region has the DNA TGTGCCAGCAGCAAATCAGGGTCCCAAGAGACCCAGTACTTC. Amino acids: CASSKSGSQETQYF.

The chain couples TRBV14 to TRBJ2-3; D may be TRBD2 (5 bases). Trimming pared 3 bases from V and 1 base from J, leaving 14 bases between. Germline V gene sequence: CDR1 SGHDN, CDR2 FVKESK. CDR3 length: 16 amino acids. In DNA, the CDR3 is TGTGCCAGCAGCCAGCTACTAGTGGTTGGCACAGATACGCAGTATTTT. Translated: CASSQLLVVGTDTQYF.

V is TRBV27 and J is TRBJ1-2; 7 bases match TRBD1. The CDR3 has 15 residues. In germline, CDR1 is MNHEY, CDR2 SMNVEV (reference sequence). Trimming took 6 bases from V and 8 from J; bases not matched to a gene: 15. CDR3 in amino acids: CASRVGGRGWSGYTF. As DNA, the CDR3 is TGTGCCAGCAGAGTAGGGGGCAGGGGGTGGTCAGGCTACACCTTC.

The chain employs TRBV11-3 and TRBJ2-1; TRBD2 is a possible D gene (6 bases). CDR3 length: 16 residues. V lost 4 bases and J lost 4, with 17 bases in between. Per the germline V gene, CDR1 is SGHNT and CDR2 is YENEEA. The CDR3 coding sequence is TGTGCCAGCAGCTCCACGGGACTTCTAATGTACAATGAGCAGTTCTTC. Translation gives CASSSTGLLMYNEQFF.

The chain employs TRBV2 and TRBJ1-1, with D possibly TRBD1 on 5 matching bases. The CDR3 extends over 13 amino acids. Germline V gene data show CDR1 as SNHLY and CDR2 as FYNNEI. V lost 9 bases and J 5 bases, leaving 16 bases between the germline ends. The CDR3 reads CASQEDMPTEAFF. CDR3 nucleotides: TGTGCCAGTCAAGAGGACATGCCAACTGAAGCTTTCTTT. Filled out from reference TRBV2 and TRBJ1-1, the complete variable domain reads EPEVTQTPSHQVTQMGQEVILRCVPISNHLYFYWYRQILGQKVEFLVSFYNNEISEKSEIFDDQFSVERPDGSNFTLKIRSTKLEDSAMYFCASQEDMPTEAFFGQGTRLTVV.

This clone showed up just once. The rearrangement joins TRBV5-6 to TRBJ2-1; unclear D gene. V lost 3 bases to trimming and J lost 4 bases, with 8 bases between them. Germline CDR1 and CDR2: SGHDT and YYEEEE. The CDR3 extends over 13 amino acids. Written as DNA, the CDR3 is TGTGCCAGCAGCTGGCTAGTTTACAATGAGCAGTTCTTC. It is translated as CASSWLVYNEQFF.

This clone was picked up one time. This chain joins TRBV19 and TRBJ1-4; 9 bases agree with TRBD1. V lost 9 bases to trimming and J lost 8 bases; unmatched junction nucleotides: 4. Germline V gives CDR1 LNHDA, CDR2 SQIVND (reference sequence). CDR3 length: 12 amino acids. CDR3 in amino acids: CASGTGREKLFF. CDR3 nucleotide sequence: TGTGCCAGCGGGACAGGGAGGGAAAAACTGTTTTTT.

The rearrangement uses TRBV19 and TRBJ1-5; 7 nucleotides agree with TRBD1. V lost 4 bases, J lost 2 bases, and 5 bases stayed unmatched. CDR1 and CDR2 from the germline V gene are LNHDA and SQIVND (reference sequence). The CDR3 is 15 residues long. For the CDR3, the DNA is TGTGCCAGTAGTAGAGGGGGCGTAGGCAATCAGCCCCAGCATTTT. The encoded protein is CASSRGGVGNQPQHF.

This clone was detected only once. The chain links TRBV6-1 to TRBJ2-5, with a weak D call TRBD2 (6 bases). From germline, CDR1 is MNHNS and CDR2 SASEGT. This CDR3 region has 13 residues. Trimming took off 4 bases at V and 2 bases at J, with 8 bases between the two ends. The CDR3 loop reads CASSGRVQETQYF. The CDR3 coding sequence is TGTGCCAGCAGTGGGAGGGTACAAGAGACCCAGTACTTC.

This rearrangement joins TRBV6-1 to TRBJ1-5; 9 bases fit TRBD1. Unmatched junction bases numbered 3, after V lost 6 bases and J lost 0 bases. The CDR3 contains 15 residues. CDR1 is MNHNS, CDR2 SASEGT, per germline. CDR3 in amino acids: CASSLTGGSNQPQHF. CDR3 nucleotide sequence: TGTGCCAGCAGCCTGACAGGGGGTAGCAATCAGCCCCAGCATTTT.

The chain couples TRBV6-4 to TRBJ1-2; D uncertain. Trimming cost V 7 bases and J 7 bases, with 13 bases left between them. Germline V gene data show CDR1 as MRHNA and CDR2 as SNTAGT. The CDR3 is 12 amino acids. The CDR3 here is CASKSGLGGYTF. In nucleotides, the CDR3 is TGTGCCAGCAAATCAGGTCTCGGTGGCTACACCTTC.

This clone has only one observation. The rearrangement links TRBV11-2 to TRBJ1-2; possible D gene TRBD1, 5 bases. This CDR3 region has 14 residues. V dropped 2 bases and J dropped 6 bases, with 13 bases sitting between them. The germline V gene has CDR1 SGHAT and CDR2 FQNNGV. CDR3 protein: CASSLKSGVDGYTF. For the CDR3, the DNA is TGTGCCAGCAGCTTAAAATCGGGGGTGGATGGCTACACCTTC.

CDR3 DNA: TGTGCCAGTAGTATGCCCGACAGGGGGCGTGCAATTCGTCAGCCCCAGCATTTT. Its protein is CASSMPDRGRAIRQPQHF. V usage is TRBV19 and J usage is TRBJ1-5, with 10 bases lining up with TRBD1. CDR1 and CDR2 from the germline V gene are LNHDA and SQIVND (reference sequence). The CDR3 extends over 18 amino acids. Germline trimming cut 3 bases from V and 6 bases from J; bases unmatched to any gene: 14.

V usage is TRBV6-1 and J usage is TRBJ2-5, with TRBD2 matching 9 bases. Germline V gene data show CDR1 as MNHNS and CDR2 as SASEGT. The CDR3 consists of 12 residues. J gave up 5 bases and V 9 bases, and 4 bases lay outside the gene matches. The chain's CDR3 is CASPSGAETQYF. The CDR3 nucleotides are TGTGCCAGTCCTAGCGGGGCGGAGACCCAGTACTTC.

The V call is TRBV4-2, the J call TRBJ2-3; 12 nucleotides align to TRBD2. Germline V lookup: CDR1 LGHNA, CDR2 YNFKEQ. Trimming cost V 4 bases and J 6 bases; bases outside gene matches: 8. This CDR3 comprises 16 residues. The CDR3 bases are TGTGCCAGCAGCCTCCGGCTAGCGGGAGGGCCGGATACGCAGTATTTT. This encodes CASSLRLAGGPDTQYF.

This rearrangement joins TRBV28 to TRBJ1-4; D is perhaps TRBD1 (6 bases). Germline V CDR1 and CDR2: MDHEN, SYDVKM. The length of the CDR3 is 17 residues. Trimming left V 3 bases short and J 0 bases short, with 14 bases between. The CDR3 protein is CASSFPGAAATNEKLFF. In DNA form, the CDR3 reads TGTGCCAGCAGTTTCCCAGGGGCCGCTGCAACTAATGAAAAACTGTTTTTT.

This sequence joins TRBV30 and TRBJ1-3; possibly TRBD1 for D (5 bases). V lost 0 bases to trimming and J lost 8 bases, with 14 bases between them. The CDR3 spans 14 residues. The V gene's germline CDR1 is GTSNPN and CDR2 SVGIG (reference sequence). As DNA, the CDR3 is TGTGCCTGGAGTGTAGAGGAGGGGATATACACCATATATTTT. Translation gives CAWSVEEGIYTIYF.

The chain links TRBV7-2 to TRBJ2-6; D is possibly TRBD1 (5 bases). Germline CDR1 is SGHTA and CDR2 is FQGNSA. V was trimmed by 0 bases and J by 0 bases, leaving 12 bases between them. The CDR3 extends over 18 amino acids. CDR3 coding DNA: TGTGCCAGCAGCTTAGCGCCCGGACATCTCTCTGGGGCCAACGTCCTGACTTTC. Its protein is CASSLAPGHLSGANVLTF. Based on the CDR3 plus reference TRBV7-2 and TRBJ2-6, the full variable domain is GAGVSQSPSNKVTEKGKDVELRCDPISGHTALYWYRQSLGQGLEFLIYFQGNSAPDKSGLPSDRFSAERTGGSVSTLTIQRTQQEDSAVYLCASSLAPGHLSGANVLTFGAGSRLTVL.

The V and J genes are TRBV27 and TRBJ2-3; TRBD2 matches 10 bases. With 6 bases clipped from V and 11 bases from J, the junction kept 17 bases outside the gene matches. The CDR3 loop spans 16 amino acids. Germline CDR1 reads MNHEY; CDR2 reads SMNVEV (reference sequence). The CDR3 spells CASSVFTSGELLEQYF. CDR3 nucleotide sequence: TGTGCCAGCAGCGTCTTCACTAGCGGGGAACTGTTGGAGCAGTATTTT.

The chain combines TRBV11-3 with TRBJ2-4; TRBD1 matches 7 bases. J gave up 1 base and V 2 bases, and 11 bases lay outside the gene matches. CDR1 is SGHNT, CDR2 YENEEA, per germline. The CDR3 contains 18 residues. The CDR3 sequence: CASSLPFQGVGAKNIQYF. In DNA, the CDR3 is TGTGCCAGCAGCTTACCATTCCAGGGGGTCGGCGCCAAAAACATTCAGTACTTC.

CDR3 protein: CASSQLDRGRAGAQYF. CDR3 DNA sequence: TGCGCCAGCAGCCAATTAGATAGGGGGAGAGCCGGGGCCCAGTACTTC. The chain carries TRBV4-3 and TRBJ2-5, with D perhaps TRBD1 (6 bases). This CDR3 has 16 amino acids. Germline V gene sequence: CDR1 LGHNA, CDR2 YSLEER. Trimming left V 2 bases short and J 9 bases short, with 22 bases between.